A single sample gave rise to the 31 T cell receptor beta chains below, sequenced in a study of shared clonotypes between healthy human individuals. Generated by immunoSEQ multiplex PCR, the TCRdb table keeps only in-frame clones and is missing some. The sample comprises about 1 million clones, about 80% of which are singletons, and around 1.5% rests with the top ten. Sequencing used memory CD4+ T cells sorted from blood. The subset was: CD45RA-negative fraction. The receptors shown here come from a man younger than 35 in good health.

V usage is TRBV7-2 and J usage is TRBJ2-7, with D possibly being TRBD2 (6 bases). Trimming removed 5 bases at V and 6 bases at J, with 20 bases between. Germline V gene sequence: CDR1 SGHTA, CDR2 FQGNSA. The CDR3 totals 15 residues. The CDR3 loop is CASSARDFGPGEQYF. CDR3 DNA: TGTGCCAGCAGCGCCAGGGACTTCGGACCGGGCGAGCAGTACTTC.

CDR3 nucleotides: TGTGCCAGTAGTCCATGGCAGGGGGTCCACGAGCAGTACTTC. It yields the protein CASSPWQGVHEQYF. The chain employs TRBV19 and TRBJ2-7, with 7 positions matching TRBD1. CDR1 LNHDA and CDR2 SQIVND come from the germline V gene (reference sequence). This CDR3 contains 14 residues. J gave up 5 bases and V 5 bases, and 9 bases lay outside the gene matches.

In nucleotides, the CDR3 is TGTGCCAGCAGTCCCCTCAAGGTGATAGCGGGAGAAGAGGATACGCAGTATTTT. This codes for CASSPLKVIAGEEDTQYF. The rearrangement joins TRBV27 to TRBJ2-3; 9 nucleotides line up with TRBD2. The CDR3 is 18 amino acids. J was trimmed by 6 bases and V by 5 bases; bases with no gene match: 18. Germline values: CDR1 MNHEY, CDR2 SMNVEV (reference sequence).

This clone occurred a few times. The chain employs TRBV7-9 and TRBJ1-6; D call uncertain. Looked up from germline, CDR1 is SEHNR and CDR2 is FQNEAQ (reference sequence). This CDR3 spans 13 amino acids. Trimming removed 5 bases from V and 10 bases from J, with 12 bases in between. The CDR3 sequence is CASSEGTSSPLHF. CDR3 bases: TGTGCCAGCAGCGAGGGTACGAGCTCACCCCTCCACTTT.

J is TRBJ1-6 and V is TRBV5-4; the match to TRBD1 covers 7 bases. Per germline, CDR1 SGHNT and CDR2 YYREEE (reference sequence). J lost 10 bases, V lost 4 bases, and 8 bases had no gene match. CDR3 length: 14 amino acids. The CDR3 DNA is TGTGCCAGCAGCCAACGACAGGGACCCTCACCCCTCCACTTT. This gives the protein CASSQRQGPSPLHF.

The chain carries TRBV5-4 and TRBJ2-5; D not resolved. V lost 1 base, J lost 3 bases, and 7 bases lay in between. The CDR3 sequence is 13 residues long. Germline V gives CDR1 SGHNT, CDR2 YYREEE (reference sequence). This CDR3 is CASSLTVEETQYF. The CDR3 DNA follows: TGTGCCAGCAGCTTGACAGTGGAAGAGACCCAGTACTTC.

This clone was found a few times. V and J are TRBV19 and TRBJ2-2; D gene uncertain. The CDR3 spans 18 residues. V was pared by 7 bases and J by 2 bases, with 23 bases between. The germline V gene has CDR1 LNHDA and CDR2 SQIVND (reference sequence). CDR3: CASTRSVSRESNTGELFF. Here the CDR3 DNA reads TGTGCCAGTACCCGCTCTGTTTCCCGAGAGTCAAACACCGGGGAGCTGTTTTTT.

This CDR3 reads CATTLSGNTIYF. CDR3 sequence (DNA): TGTGCCACCACACTCTCTGGAAACACCATATATTTT. V is TRBV7-9 and J is TRBJ1-3; no clear D gene. From germline, CDR1 is SEHNR and CDR2 FQNEAQ (reference sequence). V shed 10 bases and J shed 0 bases, with 7 bases lying between them. This CDR3 has 12 amino acids.

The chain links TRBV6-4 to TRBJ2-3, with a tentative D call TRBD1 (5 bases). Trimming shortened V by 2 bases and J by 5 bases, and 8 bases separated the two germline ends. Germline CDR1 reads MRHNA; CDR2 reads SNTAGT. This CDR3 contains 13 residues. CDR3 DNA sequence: TGTGCCAGCAGTGACCAGGGTGGAGATACGCAGTATTTT. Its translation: CASSDQGGDTQYF.

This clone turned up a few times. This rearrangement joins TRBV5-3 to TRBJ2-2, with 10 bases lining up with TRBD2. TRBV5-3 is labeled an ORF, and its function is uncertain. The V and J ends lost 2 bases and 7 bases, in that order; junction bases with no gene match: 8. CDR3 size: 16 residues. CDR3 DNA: TGTGCCAGAAGCTTTACTAGCGGGACGGGCGGCGGGGAGCTGTTTTTT. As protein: CARSFTSGTGGGELFF.

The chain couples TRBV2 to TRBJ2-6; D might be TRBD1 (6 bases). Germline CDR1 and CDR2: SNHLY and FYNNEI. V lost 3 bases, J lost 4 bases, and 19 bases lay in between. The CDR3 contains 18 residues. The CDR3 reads CASSEKGTGLPGANVLTF. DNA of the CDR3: TGTGCCAGCAGTGAGAAAGGTACAGGGCTACCCGGGGCCAACGTCCTGACTTTC. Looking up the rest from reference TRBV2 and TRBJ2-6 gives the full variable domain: EPEVTQTPSHQVTQMGQEVILRCVPISNHLYFYWYRQILGQKVEFLVSFYNNEISEKSEIFDDQFSVERPDGSNFTLKIRSTKLEDSAMYFCASSEKGTGLPGANVLTFGAGSRLTVL.

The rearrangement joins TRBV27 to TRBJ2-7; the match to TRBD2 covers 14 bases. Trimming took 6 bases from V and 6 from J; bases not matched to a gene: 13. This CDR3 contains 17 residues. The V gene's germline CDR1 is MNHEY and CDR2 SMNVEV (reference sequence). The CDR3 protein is CASRYTGLAGGVGEQYF. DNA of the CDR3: TGTGCCAGCAGATACACCGGACTAGCGGGGGGAGTGGGCGAGCAGTACTTC.

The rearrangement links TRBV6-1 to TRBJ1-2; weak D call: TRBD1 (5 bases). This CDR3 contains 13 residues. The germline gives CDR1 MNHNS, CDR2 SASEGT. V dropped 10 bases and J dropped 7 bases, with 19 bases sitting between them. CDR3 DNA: TGTGCCACCGGAGGCAGGGACTGGTCTGGCTACACCTTC. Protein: CATGGRDWSGYTF.

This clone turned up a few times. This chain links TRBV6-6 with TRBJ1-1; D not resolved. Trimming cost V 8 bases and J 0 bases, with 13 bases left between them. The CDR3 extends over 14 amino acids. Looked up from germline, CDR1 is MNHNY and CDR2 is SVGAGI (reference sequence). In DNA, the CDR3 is TGTGCCAGCGTCGCGAACGGCTTGAACACTGAAGCTTTCTTT. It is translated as CASVANGLNTEAFF.

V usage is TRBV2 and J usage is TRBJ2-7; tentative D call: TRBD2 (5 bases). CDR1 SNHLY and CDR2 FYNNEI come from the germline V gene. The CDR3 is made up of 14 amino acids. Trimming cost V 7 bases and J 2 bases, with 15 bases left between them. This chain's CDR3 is CASKARESTYEQYF. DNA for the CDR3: TGTGCCAGCAAGGCGAGGGAGTCTACCTACGAGCAGTACTTC.

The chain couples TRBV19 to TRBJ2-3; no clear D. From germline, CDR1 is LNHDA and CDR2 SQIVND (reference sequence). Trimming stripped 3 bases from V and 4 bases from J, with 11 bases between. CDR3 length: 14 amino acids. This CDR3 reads CASSISRTPDTQYF. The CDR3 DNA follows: TGTGCCAGTAGTATTTCGCGGACCCCAGATACGCAGTATTTT.

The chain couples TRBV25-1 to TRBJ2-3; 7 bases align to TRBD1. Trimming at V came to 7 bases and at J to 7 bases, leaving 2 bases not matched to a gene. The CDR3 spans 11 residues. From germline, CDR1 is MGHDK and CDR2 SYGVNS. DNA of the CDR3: TGTGCCAGCAACAGGGGCAATACGCAGTATTTT. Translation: CASNRGNTQYF.

CDR3 sequence reads: CASSLDEINTIYF. The CDR3 DNA reads as TGTGCCAGCAGCTTAGACGAAATAAACACCATATATTTT. The chain combines TRBV11-2 with TRBJ1-3; D uncertain. Trimming took 0 bases from V and 6 from J, leaving 6 bases between them. The CDR3 loop spans 13 amino acids. Germline CDR1 and CDR2: SGHAT and FQNNGV.

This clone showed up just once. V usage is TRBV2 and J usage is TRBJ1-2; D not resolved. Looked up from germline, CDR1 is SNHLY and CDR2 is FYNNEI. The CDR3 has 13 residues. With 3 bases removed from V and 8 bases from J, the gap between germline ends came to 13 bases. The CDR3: CASSEVPPGGYTF. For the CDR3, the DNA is TGTGCCAGCAGTGAGGTCCCACCTGGGGGCTACACCTTC. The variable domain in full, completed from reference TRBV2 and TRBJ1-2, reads EPEVTQTPSHQVTQMGQEVILRCVPISNHLYFYWYRQILGQKVEFLVSFYNNEISEKSEIFDDQFSVERPDGSNFTLKIRSTKLEDSAMYFCASSEVPPGGYTFGSGTRLTVV.

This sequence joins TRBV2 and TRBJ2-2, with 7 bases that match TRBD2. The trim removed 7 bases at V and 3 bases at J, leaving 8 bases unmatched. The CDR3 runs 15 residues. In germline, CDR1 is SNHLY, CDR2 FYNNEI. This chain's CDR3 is CASKWSLADTGELFF. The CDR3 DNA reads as TGTGCCAGCAAATGGTCCCTAGCGGACACCGGGGAGCTGTTTTTT.

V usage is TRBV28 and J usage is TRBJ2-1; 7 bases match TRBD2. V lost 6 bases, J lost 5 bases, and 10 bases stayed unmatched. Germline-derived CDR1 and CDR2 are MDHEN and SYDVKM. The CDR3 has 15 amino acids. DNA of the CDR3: TGTGCCAGCAGCCCTGGACTAGGGGATCACAATGAGCAGTTCTTC. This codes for CASSPGLGDHNEQFF.

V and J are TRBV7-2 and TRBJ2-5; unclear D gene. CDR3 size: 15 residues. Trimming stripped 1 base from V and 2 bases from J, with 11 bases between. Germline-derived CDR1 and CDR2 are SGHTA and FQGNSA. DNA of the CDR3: TGTGCCAGCAGCTTAGACGCGCGGAATCAAGAGACCCAGTACTTC. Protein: CASSLDARNQETQYF.

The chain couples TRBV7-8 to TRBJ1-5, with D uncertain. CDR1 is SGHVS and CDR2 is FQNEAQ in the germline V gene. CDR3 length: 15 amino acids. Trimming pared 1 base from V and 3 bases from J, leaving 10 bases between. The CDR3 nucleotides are TGTGCCAGCAGCTTAGTAGAGGTCCCCAATCAGCCCCAGCATTTT. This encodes CASSLVEVPNQPQHF.

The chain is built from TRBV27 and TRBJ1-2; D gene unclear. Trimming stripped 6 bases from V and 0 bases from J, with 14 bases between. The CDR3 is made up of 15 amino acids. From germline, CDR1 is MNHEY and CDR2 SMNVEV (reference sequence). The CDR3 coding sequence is TGTGCCAGCAGCCTCACCTGGACGGCTAACTATGGCTACACCTTC. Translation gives CASSLTWTANYGYTF.

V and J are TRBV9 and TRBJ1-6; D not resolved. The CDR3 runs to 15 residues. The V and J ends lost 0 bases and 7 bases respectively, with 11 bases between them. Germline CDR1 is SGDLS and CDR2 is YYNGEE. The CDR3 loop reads CASSVDGSWNSPLHF. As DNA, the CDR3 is TGTGCCAGCAGCGTAGACGGGTCTTGGAATTCACCCCTCCACTTT.

CDR3 in DNA: TGTGCCAGCTCAACTAGGGAGGGGGCCAATCAGCCCCAGCATTTT. Its translation is CASSTREGANQPQHF. The V call is TRBV28, the J call TRBJ1-5; the match to TRBD1 covers 7 bases. This CDR3 has 15 amino acids. From germline, CDR1 is MDHEN and CDR2 SYDVKM. V lost 8 bases, J lost 3 bases, and 10 bases stayed unmatched.

CDR3 DNA sequence: TGTGCCAGCAGTTTCAGGGGAACCTACGAGCAGTACTTC. Amino acid sequence: CASSFRGTYEQYF. V and J are TRBV6-1 and TRBJ2-7; possibly TRBD1 for D (6 bases). Per the germline V gene, CDR1 is MNHNS and CDR2 is SASEGT. This CDR3 has 13 residues. V was shortened by 5 bases and J by 2 bases, with 10 bases between the two germline ends.

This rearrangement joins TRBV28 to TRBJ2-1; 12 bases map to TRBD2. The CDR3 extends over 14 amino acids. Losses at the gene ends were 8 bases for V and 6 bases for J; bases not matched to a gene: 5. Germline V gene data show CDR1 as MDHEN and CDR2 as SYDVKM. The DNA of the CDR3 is TGTGCCAGCTTAACTAGCGGGGGGCTCAATGAGCAGTTCTTC. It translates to CASLTSGGLNEQFF.

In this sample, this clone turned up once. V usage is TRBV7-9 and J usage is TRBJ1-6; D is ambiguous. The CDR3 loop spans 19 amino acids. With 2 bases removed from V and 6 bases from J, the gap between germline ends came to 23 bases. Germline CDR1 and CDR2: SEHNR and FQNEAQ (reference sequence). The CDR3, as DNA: TGTGCCAGCAGCTTAATCAGGACCGCGAAAGGACCTATTAATTCACCCCTCCACTTT. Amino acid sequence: CASSLIRTAKGPINSPLHF.

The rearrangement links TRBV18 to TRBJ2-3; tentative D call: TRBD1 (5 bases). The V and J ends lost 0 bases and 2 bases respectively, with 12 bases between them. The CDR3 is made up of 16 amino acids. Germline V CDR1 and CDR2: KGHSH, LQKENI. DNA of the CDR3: TGTGCCAGCTCACCACCGAACCAGGGTAACACAGATACGCAGTATTTT. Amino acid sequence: CASSPPNQGNTDTQYF. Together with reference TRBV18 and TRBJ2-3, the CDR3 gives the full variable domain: NAGVMQNPRHLVRRRGQEARLRCSPMKGHSHVYWYRQLPEEGLKFMVYLQKENIIDESGMPKERFSAEFPKEGPSILRIQQVVRGDSAAYFCASSPPNQGNTDTQYFGPGTRLTVL.

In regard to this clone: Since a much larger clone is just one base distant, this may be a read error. The CDR3 nucleotides read TGTGCCAGCAGCCCAGGACAGAACACCGGGGAGCTGTTTTTT. It codes for CASSPGQNTGELFF. V usage is TRBV7-3 and J usage is TRBJ2-2; TRBD1 is a possible D gene (5 bases). V was shortened by 5 bases and J by 1 base, with 8 bases between the two germline ends. The CDR3 covers 14 residues. Germline V lookup: CDR1 SGHTA, CDR2 FQGTGA.